Listed here are 9 T cell receptor beta chains from one sample, sequenced in a study of T cells in women clearing cervical HPV infection. Profiled with immunoSEQ multiplex PCR; TCRdb holds only in-frame clones, not every one. This sample contains 25,000 to 35,000 clones. The sequenced sample consisted of blood buffy coat. The receptors stem from a woman between 18 and 70 years old with a cervical HPV16 infection that either progressed to CIN3+ or cleared (not recorded which).

Remarks on this clone: The read finishes 3 residues shy of the CDR3 end, and the germline J gene is used to complete it. The rearrangement uses TRBV12-3 or TRBV12-4 and TRBJ2-5; 8 positions agree with TRBD2. The CDR3 consists of 15 residues. Trimming at V came to 6 bases and at J to 6 bases, leaving 12 bases not matched to a gene. The CDR3 is CASRAGGVIKKTQYF. The CDR3 bases that were read are TGTGCCAGCAGGGCCGGGGGGGTTATCAAAAAGACC.

On this clone itself: The read ends 3 residues early relative to the CDR3; the germline J gene fills the gap. The chain uses TRBV20-1 and TRBJ2-7; D is possibly TRBD1 (8 bases). Germline values: CDR1 DFQATT, CDR2 SNEGSKA (reference sequence). Trimming stripped 6 bases from V and 4 bases from J, with 13 bases between. CDR3 length: 12 residues. CDR3 sequence: CSADRGGYEQYF. The CDR3 DNA, read in part, is TGCAGTGCCGACAGGGGAGGGTACGAG.

As to this clone: The read is 3 residues too short to cover the CDR3 end, so that end is filled in from the germline J gene. This chain connects TRBV12-3 or TRBV12-4 to TRBJ2-2; tentatively, D is TRBD2 (5 bases). There are 15 residues in the CDR3. The V end was cut by 8 bases, the J end by 6 bases, with 19 bases between. The part of the CDR3 DNA that was read is TGTGCCAGCGGAGTTGACACGGGGTTATCCGGGGAG. Translating it yields CASGVDTGLSGE. The full CDR3 protein is CASGVDTGLSGELFF.

Regarding this clone: The CDR3 goes on 3 residues after the read ends, and that part is filled in from the germline J gene. The V and J genes are TRBV20-1 and TRBJ2-7; tentatively, D is TRBD2 (5 bases). V lost 0 bases, J lost 2 bases, and 17 bases lay in between. Germline values: CDR1 DFQATT, CDR2 SNEGSKA (reference sequence). This CDR3 is built from 16 residues. The part of the CDR3 DNA that was read is TGCAGTGCTAGAGATAATGCCTTGGACTTTCCCTACGAG. Amino acids: CSARDNALDFPYE. In full, the CDR3 is CSARDNALDFPYEQYF.

Regarding this clone: The read finishes 3 residues shy of the CDR3 end, and the germline J gene is used to complete it. The chain has TRBV5-1 and TRBJ1-2; 8 bases line up with TRBD1. V dropped 3 bases and J dropped 1; count of bases not matched to a gene: 5. The CDR3 is made up of 15 amino acids. Looked up from germline, CDR1 is SGHRS and CDR2 is YFSETQ. CDR3: CASSSGQEYNYGYTF. The CDR3 bases that were read are TGCGCCAGCAGCTCGGGACAGGAGTATAACTATGGC.

Points on this clone: The CDR3 end falls 3 residues outside the read, so it is completed with the germline J gene. This chain connects TRBV2 to TRBJ2-2, with 9 bases aligning to TRBD1. After removal of 2 bases from V and 7 bases from J, the junction contained 5 bases not matched to a gene. In germline, CDR1 is SNHLY, CDR2 FYNNEI. The CDR3 runs to 15 residues. The CDR3 sequence is CASSEYRGHNGELFF. The CDR3 DNA, read in part, is TGTGCCAGCAGTGAATACAGGGGGCATAACGGGGAG.

As regards this clone: The read ends 3 residues before the CDR3 terminus; that terminus is restored from the germline J gene. Other nucleotide sequences from this sample produce the same CDR3. This chain links TRBV5-4 with TRBJ1-2, with a weak D call TRBD1 (5 bases). Germline CDR1 reads SGHNT; CDR2 reads YYREEE (reference sequence). The CDR3 length is 14 residues. The V end was cut by 2 bases, the J end by 3 bases, with 11 bases between. Partial CDR3 DNA: TGTGCCAGCAGCTTCCAGGACAAAGACTATGGC. Encoded protein: CASSFQDKDYG. From start to end, the CDR3 is CASSFQDKDYGYTF.

For this clone: The read terminates 3 residues before the CDR3 end, so the remaining end is supplied by the germline J gene. The chain employs TRBV10-3 and TRBJ1-2; D might be TRBD1 (5 bases). The ends were cut back, 2 bases at V and 6 bases at J, with 10 bases in the middle. This CDR3 region has 13 residues. Per the germline V gene, CDR1 is ENHRY and CDR2 is SYGVKD. The CDR3 sequence: CAISEEKGDGYTF. The sequenced CDR3 bases are TGTGCCATCAGTGAGGAAAAAGGGGATGGC.

A word on this clone: The CDR3 extends 3 residues past the end of the read, so its final part is completed from the germline J gene. The rearrangement joins TRBV7-2 to TRBJ2-7, with D maybe TRBD1 (6 bases). CDR1 and CDR2 (germline): SGHTA, FQGNSA. Trimming removed 2 bases from V and 2 bases from J, with 10 bases in between. This CDR3 comprises 14 residues. The sequenced part of the CDR3 DNA is TGTGCCAGCAGCTTATACACAGGGCCCTACGAG. It encodes CASSLYTGPYE. The full-length CDR3 reads as CASSLYTGPYEQYF.